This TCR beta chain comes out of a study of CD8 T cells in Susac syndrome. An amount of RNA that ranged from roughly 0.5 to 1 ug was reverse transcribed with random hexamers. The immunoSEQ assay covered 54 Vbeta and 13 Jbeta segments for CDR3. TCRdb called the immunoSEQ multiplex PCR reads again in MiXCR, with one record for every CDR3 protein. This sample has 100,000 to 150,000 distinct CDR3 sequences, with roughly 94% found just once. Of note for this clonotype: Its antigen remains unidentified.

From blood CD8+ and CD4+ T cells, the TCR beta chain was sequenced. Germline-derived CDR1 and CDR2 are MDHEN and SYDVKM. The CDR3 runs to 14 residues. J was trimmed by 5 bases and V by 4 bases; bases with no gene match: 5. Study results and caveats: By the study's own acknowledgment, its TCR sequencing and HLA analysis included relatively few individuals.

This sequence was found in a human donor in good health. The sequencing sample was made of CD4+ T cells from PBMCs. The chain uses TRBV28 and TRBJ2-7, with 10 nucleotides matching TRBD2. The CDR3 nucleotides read TGTGCCAGCAGTTCCCCCGGGACTAGCGACGAGCAGTACTTC. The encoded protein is CASSSPGTSDEQYF.